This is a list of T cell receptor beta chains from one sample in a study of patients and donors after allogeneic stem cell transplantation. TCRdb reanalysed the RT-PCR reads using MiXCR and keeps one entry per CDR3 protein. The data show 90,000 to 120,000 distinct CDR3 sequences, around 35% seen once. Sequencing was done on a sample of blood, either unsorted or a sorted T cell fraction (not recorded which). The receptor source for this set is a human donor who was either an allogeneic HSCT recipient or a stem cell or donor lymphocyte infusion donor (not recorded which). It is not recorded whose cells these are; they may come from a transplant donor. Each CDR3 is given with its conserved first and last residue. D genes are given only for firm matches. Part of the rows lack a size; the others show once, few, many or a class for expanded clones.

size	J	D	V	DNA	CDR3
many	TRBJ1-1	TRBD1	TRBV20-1	TGCAGTGCTAGTGGACAGGGGATATTGAACACTGAAGCTTTCTTT	CSASGQGILNTEAFF
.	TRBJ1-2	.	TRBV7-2	TGTGCCAGCAGCCTCGGAACAAACTATGGCTACACCTTC	CASSLGTNYGYTF
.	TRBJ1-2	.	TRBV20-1	TGCAGTATAAGAGGGCCTGGCGCCTATGGCTACACCTTC	CSIRGPGAYGYTF
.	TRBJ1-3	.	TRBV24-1	TGTGCCACCAGCCCCCCCGGCGCGTGGTTAGGAAACACCATATATTTT	CATSPPGAWLGNTIYF
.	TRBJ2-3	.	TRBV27	TGTGCCAGCAGTCCTAGAGGCGGGCCGAGCACAGATACGCAGTATTTT	CASSPRGGPSTDTQYF
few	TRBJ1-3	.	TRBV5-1	TGCGCCAGCAGCTTGGGTGACGCCCGCTCTGGAAACACCATATATTTT	CASSLGDARSGNTIYF
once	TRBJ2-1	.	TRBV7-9	TGTGCCAGCAGCTTAGGGGGGATCGCTCTAGGTTACAATGAGCAGTTCTTC	CASSLGGIALGYNEQFF
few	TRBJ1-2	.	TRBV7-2	TGTGCCAGCAGCAGGGCCATGGTCAGCGGCTACACCTTC	CASSRAMVSGYTF
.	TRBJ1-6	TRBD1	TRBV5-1	TGCGCCAGCAGCCTGCCTACCGGGACAGATAATTCACCCCTCCACTTT	CASSLPTGTDNSPLHF
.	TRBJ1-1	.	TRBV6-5	TGTGCCAGCATGGGTTCCATGAACACTGAAGCTTTCTTT	CASMGSMNTEAFF
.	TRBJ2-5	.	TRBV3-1	TGTGCCAGCAGCCAAAATCTCGGGACCCAGTACTTC	CASSQNLGTQYF
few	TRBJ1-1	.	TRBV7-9	TGTGCCAGCAGCAAATCCCCCTTTGGCAGACAGCACACTGAAGCTTTCTTT	CASSKSPFGRQHTEAFF
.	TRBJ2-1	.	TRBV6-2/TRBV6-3	TGTGCCAGCAGTTACCCCGAAGAGCAGTTCTTC	CASSYPEEQFF
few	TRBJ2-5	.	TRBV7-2	TGTGCCAGCAGCGTGGGAGCCCAAGAGACCCAGTACTTC	CASSVGAQETQYF